The 32 T cell receptor beta chains below all came from one sample that was sequenced in a study of T cells in Graves' hyperthyroidism and ophthalmopathy. Amplified TCR beta CDR3 regions derived from RNA transcripts. When the TCR CDR3 underwent first-round RT-PCR, the HTBI primer set was used. Via MiXCR, TCRdb re-called the multiplex PCR reads, giving one row per CDR3 protein. The table lists 500,000 to 550,000 distinct CDR3 sequences, less than 25% of them singletons. The specimen sequenced was blood. These receptors were taken from a young man with Graves' hyperthyroidism.

This clonotype occurred many times. The CDR3 nucleotides read TGTGCCAGCAGCTTAGCAAGCTTGGCTAGCGGGGGTGAAGAGACCCAGTACTTC. Translating gives CASSLASLASGGEETQYF. The chain couples TRBV11-1 to TRBJ2-5; 10 bases align to TRBD2. The length of the CDR3 is 18 residues. The germline V gene encodes CDR1 SGHAT and CDR2 FQDESV (reference sequence). J was trimmed by 3 bases and V by 0 bases; bases with no gene match: 10.

This clonotype was seen many times. The V and J genes are TRBV10-3 and TRBJ1-5; D call uncertain. The germline V and J ends were trimmed by 6 bases and 0 bases, with 24 bases remaining between them. The CDR3 has 19 residues. Germline loops: CDR1 ENHRY, CDR2 SYGVKD. CDR3: CAISPAGLEGSNSNQPQHF. CDR3 nucleotide sequence: TGTGCCATCAGCCCGGCGGGCTTGGAGGGCTCTAATAGCAATCAGCCCCAGCATTTT.

About this clonotype itself: A much larger clone lies a single base off, so this may be a read error. Likely a read error: the CDR3 ends without its conserved phenylalanine or tryptophan. V is TRBV20-1 and J is TRBJ1-5, with D perhaps matching TRBD1 (5 bases). CDR3 size: 15 residues. CDR1 DFQATT and CDR2 SNEGSKA come from the germline V gene (reference sequence). V was trimmed by 5 bases and J by 6 bases, leaving 20 bases between them. The CDR3 loop is CSAQVSAGLSQPQHL. CDR3 bases: TGCAGTGCTCAAGTAAGTGCAGGGCTGTCTCAGCCCCAGCATCTT.

This clonotype occurred many times. The chain links TRBV28 to TRBJ2-5; tentatively, D is TRBD1 (5 bases). V was pared by 8 bases and J by 3 bases, with 13 bases between. Germline V gene sequence: CDR1 MDHEN, CDR2 SYDVKM. This CDR3 has 13 residues. CDR3 loop: CASVAGWEETQYF. In DNA, the CDR3 is TGTGCCAGCGTGGCAGGGTGGGAAGAGACCCAGTACTTC.

This clonotype was seen ten or more times. The CDR3 DNA follows: TGTGCCATCCTGAGGTCCTACGAGCAGTACTTC. Protein product: CAILRSYEQYF. The genes are TRBV10-3 and TRBJ2-7; D gene ambiguous. Trimming shortened V by 8 bases and J by 1 base, and 6 bases separated the two germline ends. Germline V CDR1 and CDR2: ENHRY, SYGVKD. The CDR3 loop spans 11 amino acids.

This clonotype was observed many times. The chain recombines TRBV30 with TRBJ2-7; a possible D gene is TRBD2 (5 bases). Deletions cut 4 bases from V and 7 bases from J, with 11 bases between. The length of the CDR3 is 11 residues. Germline CDR1 GTSNPN, CDR2 SVGIG (reference sequence). This CDR3 reads CAWNESGEQYF. The CDR3, as DNA: TGTGCCTGGAATGAATCGGGGGAGCAGTACTTC.

This clonotype was recorded at least ten times. The rearrangement uses TRBV7-9 and TRBJ1-1; D is undetermined. V was pared by 5 bases and J by 3 bases, with 10 bases between. This CDR3 contains 13 residues. Germline-derived CDR1 and CDR2 are SEHNR and FQNEAQ (reference sequence). CDR3 amino acids: CASSLHGDTEAFF. The CDR3, as DNA: TGTGCCAGCAGCCTACATGGGGACACTGAAGCTTTCTTT.

This clonotype was recorded many times. V usage is TRBV27 and J usage is TRBJ2-3; a weak D match, TRBD1 (7 bases). Looked up from germline, CDR1 is MNHEY and CDR2 is SMNVEV (reference sequence). The CDR3 runs 14 residues. Trimming took off 4 bases at V and 3 bases at J, with 11 bases between the two ends. CDR3 protein: CASSSRGRTDTQYF. The CDR3 nucleotides read TGTGCCAGCAGTTCCAGGGGGAGGACAGATACGCAGTATTTT.

In this sample, this clonotype turned up many times. CDR3 sequence reads: CASSLGTRIPFF. DNA of the CDR3: TGTGCCAGCAGCTTAGGCACCCGCATCCCTTTCTTT. V usage is TRBV13 and J usage is TRBJ1-1; D not certain. Trimming cost V 0 bases and J 12 bases, with 11 bases left between them. Germline lookup yields CDR1 PRHDT and CDR2 FYEKMQ (reference sequence). The CDR3 contains 12 residues.

This chain uses TRBV28 with TRBJ2-5; 13 bases agree with TRBD2. CDR1 MDHEN and CDR2 SYDVKM come from the germline V gene. V lost 4 bases, J lost 5 bases, and 10 bases stayed unmatched. This CDR3 has 17 residues. This CDR3 reads CASSSSRTSGSWETQYF. CDR3 coding DNA: TGTGCCAGCAGTTCCTCCCGGACTAGCGGGAGCTGGGAGACCCAGTACTTC.

This clonotype appeared many times. The chain employs TRBV12-3 or TRBV12-4 and TRBJ2-2; D not certain. V dropped 5 bases and J dropped 0 bases, with 10 bases sitting between them. The length of the CDR3 is 15 residues. The CDR3 region is CASSPTVANTGELFF. CDR3 sequence (DNA): TGTGCCAGCAGTCCGACGGTCGCGAACACCGGGGAGCTGTTTTTT.

A few counts support this clonotype. The chain joins TRBV18 to TRBJ2-5; D is possibly TRBD1 (5 bases). The CDR3 covers 15 residues. Germline-derived CDR1 and CDR2 are KGHSH and LQKENI. Trimming stripped 2 bases from V and 1 base from J, with 11 bases between. The CDR3 spells CASSPVKGIQETQYF. CDR3 bases: TGTGCCAGCTCACCAGTTAAGGGGATCCAAGAGACCCAGTACTTC.

This clonotype has at least ten counts. The chain links TRBV27 to TRBJ1-1; D gene ambiguous. This CDR3 contains 14 residues. Germline CDR1 is MNHEY and CDR2 is SMNVEV (reference sequence). V was shortened by 7 bases and J by 4 bases, with 16 bases between the two germline ends. CDR3 DNA sequence: TGTGCCAGCAATGAGGTAAACGCGCCCACTGAAGCTTTCTTT. It translates to CASNEVNAPTEAFF.

This clonotype was counted a few times. The chain uses TRBV19 and TRBJ1-2; the D is unclear. The CDR3 sequence is 10 residues long. Looked up from germline, CDR1 is LNHDA and CDR2 is SQIVND (reference sequence). V lost 6 bases and J 10 bases, leaving 9 bases between the germline ends. The CDR3 coding sequence is TGTGCCAGTAGCGGGCCTGACTACACCTTC. Its translation is CASSGPDYTF. The full variable domain, completed using reference TRBV19 and TRBJ1-2, is DGGITQSPKYLFRKEGQNVTLSCEQNLNHDAMYWYRQDPGQGLRLIYYSQIVNDFQKGDIAEGYSVSREKKESFPLTVTSAQKNPTAFYLCASSGPDYTFGSGTRLTVV.

This clonotype was counted many times. The chain couples TRBV11-2 to TRBJ1-1, with D unresolved. Per the germline V gene, CDR1 is SGHAT and CDR2 is FQNNGV. The CDR3 is made up of 14 amino acids. V was cut by 1 base and J by 5 bases, with 11 bases left in between. CDR3 DNA: TGTGCCAGCAGCTTAGGGTTGTTCCGAACTGAAGCTTTCTTT. Its protein is CASSLGLFRTEAFF. The full variable domain, rest sourced from reference TRBV11-2 and TRBJ1-1, is EAGVAQSPRYKIIEKRQSVAFWCNPISGHATLYWYQQILGQGPKLLIQFQNNGVVDDSQLPKDRFSAERLKGVDSTLKIQPAKLEDSAVYLCASSLGLFRTEAFFGQGTRLTVV.

V and J are TRBV5-4 and TRBJ2-5; the match to TRBD2 covers 9 bases. The CDR3 extends over 14 amino acids. Per the germline V gene, CDR1 is SGHNT and CDR2 is YYREEE (reference sequence). J lost 5 bases, V lost 4 bases, and 6 bases had no gene match. The CDR3 spells CASSAGTSIETQYF. The CDR3 bases are TGTGCCAGCAGCGCGGGGACTAGCATCGAGACCCAGTACTTC.

A remark on this clonotype: Given a much more abundant clone one base away, this may be a read error. The rearrangement links TRBV4-1 to TRBJ2-5; 10 bases match TRBD2. The CDR3 covers 18 residues. Germline CDR1 reads MGHRA; CDR2 reads YSYEKL. In nucleotides, the CDR3 is TGCGCCAGCAGCCAAGAGCATGAGCGGGGGGGCATTAGGGAGACCAAGTACTTC. It specifies CASSQEHERGGIRETKYF.

CDR3 DNA sequence: TGTGCCACACGCGACGGGGACAGGGCTAGAAACGAGCAGTACTTC. Protein sequence: CATRDGDRARNEQYF. The gene calls are TRBV15 and TRBJ2-7; 9 nucleotides agree with TRBD1. The CDR3 has 15 residues. The V and J ends lost 9 bases and 5 bases, in that order; junction bases with no gene match: 14. Germline V gene lookup returns CDR1 LNHNV and CDR2 YYDKDF (reference sequence).

This clonotype was recorded many times. The chain recombines TRBV20-1 with TRBJ2-7; 8 bases line up with TRBD1. V shed 6 bases, J shed 1 base, and the junction held 8 bases outside the gene matches. This CDR3 is 14 amino acids long. CDR1 and CDR2 from the germline V gene are DFQATT and SNEGSKA (reference sequence). CDR3 residues: CSARQGARSYEQYF. The CDR3 nucleotides are TGCAGTGCGAGGCAGGGGGCAAGATCCTACGAGCAGTACTTC.

This clonotype was recorded at least ten times. The V and J genes are TRBV6-1 and TRBJ1-2, with a weak D call TRBD1 (5 bases). Trimming took 10 bases from V and 5 from J, leaving 14 bases between them. The CDR3 runs 12 residues. The germline gives CDR1 MNHNS, CDR2 SASEGT. In nucleotides, the CDR3 is TGTGCCATCGGGGGAAAAGTTTATGGCTACACCTTC. This codes for CAIGGKVYGYTF.

The chain carries TRBV12-3 or TRBV12-4 and TRBJ1-2, with 7 bases aligning to TRBD1. The V gene end was trimmed by 7 bases and the J gene end by 6 bases; junction bases not matched to a gene: 5. This CDR3 comprises 12 residues. The CDR3 loop reads CASKQGLDGYTF. In DNA form, the CDR3 reads TGTGCCAGCAAACAGGGGCTTGATGGCTACACCTTC.

Ten or more counts support this clonotype. This CDR3 is CASSSQSLNTEAFF. DNA for the CDR3: TGTGCCAGCAGTTCCCAATCATTGAACACTGAAGCTTTCTTT. The rearrangement uses TRBV28 and TRBJ1-1; unclear D gene. The CDR3 totals 14 residues. CDR1 and CDR2 (germline): MDHEN, SYDVKM. Deletions cut 4 bases from V and 0 bases from J, with 9 bases between.

This clonotype has only a few counts. V gene TRBV5-1 combines with J gene TRBJ2-5; 8 bases match TRBD1. The CDR3 is made up of 13 amino acids. CDR1 and CDR2 from the germline V gene are SGHRS and YFSETQ. The J segment lost 7 bases and the V segment lost 2 bases, leaving 4 bases of the junction unmatched. In DNA, the CDR3 is TGCGCCAGCAGCTTAGAGACAGGGGCGACCCAGTACTTC. It codes for CASSLETGATQYF.

CDR3: CASSRTDRGTYSYEQYF. The CDR3, as DNA: TGTGCCAGCAGCCGTACGGACAGGGGGACCTACTCCTACGAGCAGTACTTC. V usage is TRBV11-1 and J usage is TRBJ2-7, with 10 bases that match TRBD1. Germline V CDR1 and CDR2: SGHAT, FQDESV (reference sequence). V was pared by 5 bases and J by 0 bases, with 10 bases of the junction left unmatched. This CDR3 spans 17 amino acids.

This clonotype was detected ten times or more. The rearrangement joins TRBV7-9 to TRBJ1-1; the D gene is possibly TRBD1 (6 bases). V lost 6 bases to trimming and J lost 1 base, with 12 bases between them. This CDR3 has 14 amino acids. The germline V gene encodes CDR1 SEHNR and CDR2 FQNEAQ (reference sequence). DNA for the CDR3: TGTGCCAGCAGACGCGGGACACCGAACACTGAAGCTTTCTTT. It yields the protein CASRRGTPNTEAFF.

This clonotype was detected many times. The gene calls are TRBV20-1 and TRBJ2-5; D may be TRBD1 (5 bases). V lost 3 bases to trimming and J lost 1 base, with 15 bases between them. Germline CDR1 is DFQATT and CDR2 is SNEGSKA (reference sequence). The length of the CDR3 is 15 residues. CDR3 in amino acids: CSARDQTEVQETQYF. In DNA, the CDR3 is TGCAGTGCTAGGGATCAGACAGAGGTCCAAGAGACCCAGTACTTC.

This clonotype was seen at least ten times. The chain joins TRBV20-1 to TRBJ2-7; D is perhaps TRBD1 (7 bases). V was clipped by 3 bases and J by 0 bases, with 9 bases between them. Germline assignment: CDR1 DFQATT and CDR2 SNEGSKA (reference sequence). This CDR3 spans 13 amino acids. The CDR3 spells CSARRDSSYEQYF. For the CDR3, the DNA is TGCAGTGCTAGGCGGGACAGCTCCTACGAGCAGTACTTC.

The V gene is TRBV28, the J gene TRBJ2-3; weak D call: TRBD1 (7 bases). CDR3 length: 17 amino acids. V lost 5 bases to trimming and J lost 4 bases, with 22 bases between them. The V gene's germline CDR1 is MDHEN and CDR2 SYDVKM. The CDR3 protein is CASSRRQGGMGADTQYF. In DNA form, the CDR3 reads TGTGCCAGCAGTCGCCGACAGGGAGGCATGGGGGCAGATACGCAGTATTTT. The full variable domain, in which reference TRBV28 and TRBJ2-3 provide the parts outside the CDR3, is DVKVTQSSRYLVKRTGEKVFLECVQDMDHENMFWYRQDPGLGLRLIYFSYDVKMKEKGDIPEGYSVSREKKERFSLILESASTNQTSMYLCASSRRQGGMGADTQYFGPGTRLTVL.

This clonotype has ten or more counts. The gene calls are TRBV28 and TRBJ1-5; TRBD1 aligns across 9 bases. This CDR3 spans 15 amino acids. With 5 bases clipped from V and 2 bases from J, the junction kept 4 bases outside the gene matches. Germline CDR1 is MDHEN and CDR2 is SYDVKM. In DNA, the CDR3 is TGTGCCAGCAGTGCCAGGGACAGGGGCAATCAGCCCCAGCATTTT. Translated, it gives CASSARDRGNQPQHF.

This clonotype was picked up many times. The J gene is TRBJ2-5, the V gene TRBV29-1; TRBD1 matches at 7 bases. The ends lost 6 bases at V and 4 bases at J; junction bases unmatched: 11. Germline CDR1 SQVTM, CDR2 ANQGSEA. This CDR3 spans 14 amino acids. CDR3 DNA: TGCAGCGTGGGACAGTCGAGCGGCCGAGAGACCCAGTACTTC. The encoded protein is CSVGQSSGRETQYF.

The V call is TRBV30, the J call TRBJ1-1; the D is unclear. The V end lost 5 bases, the J end lost 10 bases, and 14 bases lay between the germline ends. The CDR3 has 11 amino acids. Germline V gives CDR1 GTSNPN, CDR2 SVGIG (reference sequence). CDR3 bases: TGTGCCTGGTCCCTCCTCTCCTCAGCTTTCTTT. It codes for CAWSLLSSAFF.

This clonotype was counted only a few times. The rearrangement uses TRBV5-1 and TRBJ1-2; 9 bases are a match to TRBD1. The junction had 6 bases not matched to a gene; V was cut back by 4 bases and J by 5 bases. This CDR3 is 14 amino acids long. The germline V gene has CDR1 SGHRS and CDR2 YFSETQ. Written as DNA, the CDR3 is TGCGCCAGCAGCCCCGGACAGGGGCTATATGGCTACACCTTC. This translates into CASSPGQGLYGYTF.